Presented here are 10 T cell receptor beta chains from one specimen sequenced in a study of T cell responses to AZD1222 COVID-19 vaccine. Using immunoSEQ multiplex PCR, the repertoire was profiled, and TCRdb retains in-frame clones only, with some absent. The data show 150,000 to 200,000 clones, about nine tenths seen once. Here the sequenced sample was peripheral blood, taken on day 0 of AZD1222 vaccination. The receptors were sampled from an adult in good health.

V is TRBV5-1 and J is TRBJ1-6, with D possibly being TRBD1 (6 bases). The CDR3 is made up of 15 amino acids. Germline V gene sequence: CDR1 SGHRS, CDR2 YFSETQ. The V and J ends lost 4 bases and 5 bases respectively, with 13 bases between them. Here the CDR3 reads CASSISGQNNSPLHF. CDR3 in DNA: TGCGCCAGCAGCATTTCCGGACAGAATAATTCACCCCTCCACTTT.

This clone came up a few times. The chain recombines TRBV3-1 (or the pseudogene TRBV3-2) with TRBJ2-1; 10 nucleotides line up with TRBD2. CDR3 length equals 18 residues. Germline V gene sequence: CDR1 LGHDT, CDR2 YNNKEL (reference sequence). J was trimmed by 2 bases and V by 0 bases; bases with no gene match: 7. This CDR3 reads CASSQDLKREGPYNEQFF. Written as DNA, the CDR3 is TGTGCCAGCAGCCAAGATCTCAAGCGGGAGGGACCCTACAATGAGCAGTTCTTC.

The chain combines TRBV25-1 with TRBJ2-5; 11 positions match TRBD2. The CDR3 is 17 amino acids. CDR1 and CDR2 (germline): MGHDK, SYGVNS. Trimming at V came to 5 bases and at J to 1 base, leaving 9 bases not matched to a gene. CDR3 residues: CASSQTSGNYIQETQYF. DNA for the CDR3: TGTGCCAGCAGTCAGACTAGCGGGAACTACATCCAAGAGACCCAGTACTTC.

V is TRBV6-5 and J is TRBJ1-3; 7 bases are shared with TRBD1. The V gene's germline CDR1 is MNHEY and CDR2 SVGAGI. The CDR3 sequence is 15 residues long. After removal of 5 bases from V and 0 bases from J, the junction contained 4 bases not matched to a gene. CDR3 sequence (DNA): TGTGCCAGCAGTCCGGACAGGTTCTCTGGAAACACCATATATTTT. It is translated as CASSPDRFSGNTIYF.

The chain combines TRBV29-1 with TRBJ2-6; D gene uncertain. With 7 bases removed from V and 0 bases from J, the gap between germline ends came to 16 bases. The length of the CDR3 is 16 residues. Per germline, CDR1 SQVTM and CDR2 ANQGSEA. The CDR3 protein is CSAWFGPNSGANVLTF. The CDR3 nucleotides are TGCAGCGCGTGGTTCGGTCCAAACTCTGGGGCCAACGTCCTGACTTTC.

This chain connects TRBV9 to TRBJ1-5; D is ambiguous. The germline V and J ends were trimmed by 0 bases and 5 bases, with 12 bases remaining between them. Germline V gene sequence: CDR1 SGDLS, CDR2 YYNGEE. The CDR3 length is 15 residues. The CDR3 protein is CASSVAGEADQPQHF. As DNA, the CDR3 is TGTGCCAGCAGCGTAGCTGGGGAGGCGGATCAGCCCCAGCATTTT.

The V call is TRBV20-1, the J call TRBJ1-5; D is uncertain. Trimming left V 3 bases short and J 2 bases short, with 11 bases between. Germline CDR1 is DFQATT and CDR2 is SNEGSKA (reference sequence). CDR3 length: 14 residues. CDR3 sequence: CSASGVLGNQPQHF. As DNA, the CDR3 is TGCAGTGCTAGTGGGGTATTGGGCAATCAGCCCCAGCATTTT.

V usage is TRBV4-1 and J usage is TRBJ2-5; 10 bases align to TRBD2. V dropped 1 base and J dropped 5; count of bases not matched to a gene: 7. Germline V gene lookup returns CDR1 MGHRA and CDR2 YSYEKL. The CDR3 totals 16 residues. For the CDR3, the DNA is TGCGCCAGCAGCCAAGGGCCAGCGGGAGGGCCCGAGACCCAGTACTTC. As protein: CASSQGPAGGPETQYF.

The chain uses TRBV27 and TRBJ1-1; D gene uncertain. The CDR3 totals 13 residues. V lost 8 bases, J lost 0 bases, and 10 bases lay in between. CDR1 and CDR2 (germline): MNHEY, SMNVEV (reference sequence). This chain's CDR3 is CASRTRVNTEAFF. The CDR3 nucleotides are TGTGCCAGCCGTACTCGGGTGAACACTGAAGCTTTCTTT.

The J gene is TRBJ1-2, the V gene TRBV5-1; D not resolved. With 2 bases removed from V and 8 bases from J, the gap between germline ends came to 10 bases. Germline V gene data show CDR1 as SGHRS and CDR2 as YFSETQ. The CDR3 length is 12 residues. CDR3 region: CASSLPGGGYTF. The DNA for the CDR3 is TGCGCCAGCAGCTTACCGGGAGGAGGCTACACCTTC.